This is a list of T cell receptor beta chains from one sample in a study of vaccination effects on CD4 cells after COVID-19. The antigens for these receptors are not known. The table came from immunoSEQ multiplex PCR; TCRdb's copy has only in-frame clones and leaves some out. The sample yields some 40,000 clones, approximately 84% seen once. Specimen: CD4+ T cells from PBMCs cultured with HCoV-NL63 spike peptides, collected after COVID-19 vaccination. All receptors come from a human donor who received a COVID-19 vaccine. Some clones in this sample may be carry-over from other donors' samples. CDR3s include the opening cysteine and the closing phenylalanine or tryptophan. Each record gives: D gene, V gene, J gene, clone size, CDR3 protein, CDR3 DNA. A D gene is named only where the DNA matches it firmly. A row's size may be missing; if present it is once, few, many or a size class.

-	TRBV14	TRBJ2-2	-	CASSQQATGELFF	TGTGCCAGCAGCCAACAGGCAACCGGGGAGCTGTTTTTT
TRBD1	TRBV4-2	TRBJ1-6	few	CASSQVIGQGNSPLHF	TGTGCCAGCAGCCAAGTAATCGGACAGGGTAATTCACCCCTCCACTTT
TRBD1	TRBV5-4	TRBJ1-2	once	CASSLAGQGLYFGYGYTF	TGTGCCAGCAGCTTGGCGGGACAGGGGTTATACTTCGGATATGGCTACACCTTC
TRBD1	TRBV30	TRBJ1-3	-	CAWSRTGSGNTIYF	TGTGCCTGGAGTAGGACAGGCTCTGGAAACACCATATATTTT
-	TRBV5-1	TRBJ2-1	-	CASSLGDSYNEQFF	TGCGCCAGCAGCTTGGGAGACAGCTACAATGAGCAGTTCTTC
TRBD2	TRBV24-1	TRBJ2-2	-	CATSDGGLGAAGELFF	TGTGCCACCAGTGACGGGGGGTTAGGGGCGGCCGGGGAGCTGTTTTTT
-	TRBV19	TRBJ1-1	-	CASRVGPGRTEAFF	TGTGCCAGTAGGGTCGGGCCAGGGAGGACTGAAGCTTTCTTT
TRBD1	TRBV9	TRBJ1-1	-	CASSVGGTGAAFTEAFF	TGTGCCAGCAGCGTAGGGGGGACAGGGGCTGCGTTTACTGAAGCTTTCTTT
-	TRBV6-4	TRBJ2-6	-	CASSDRAGANVLTF	TGTGCCAGCAGTGACAGGGCTGGGGCCAACGTCCTGACTTTC
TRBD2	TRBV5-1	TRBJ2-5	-	CASSSLAGARKETQYF	TGCGCCAGCAGCTCCTTAGCGGGGGCCCGCAAAGAGACCCAGTACTTC
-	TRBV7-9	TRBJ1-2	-	CASSLGTNYGYTF	TGTGCCAGCAGCTTAGGCACTAACTATGGCTACACCTTC
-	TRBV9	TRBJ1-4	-	CASTRTAGPTNEKLFF	TGTGCCAGCACCCGGACGGCAGGGCCCACTAATGAAAAACTGTTTTTT
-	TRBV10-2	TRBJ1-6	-	CASTSLGGAYNSPLHF	TGCGCCAGCACCTCCTTGGGGGGGGCCTATAATTCACCCCTCCACTTT
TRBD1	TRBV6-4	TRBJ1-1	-	CASKGTAHTEAFF	TGTGCCAGCAAGGGGACAGCCCACACTGAAGCTTTCTTT
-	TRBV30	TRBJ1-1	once	CAWSTLMNTEAFF	TGTGCCTGGAGTACACTAATGAACACTGAAGCTTTCTTT
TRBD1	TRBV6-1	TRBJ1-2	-	CASSELSGGYGYTF	TGTGCCAGCAGTGAGTTGTCAGGGGGCTACGGCTACACCTTC
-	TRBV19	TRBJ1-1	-	CASSIMGRWAFF	TGTGCCAGTAGTATTATGGGTCGTTGGGCTTTCTTT
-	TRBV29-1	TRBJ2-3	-	CSVRDSPDTQYF	TGCAGCGTCCGGGACTCCCCCGATACGCAGTATTTT
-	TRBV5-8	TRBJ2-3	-	CASSLEPATDTQYF	TGTGCCAGCAGCTTGGAGCCGGCCACAGATACGCAGTATTTT
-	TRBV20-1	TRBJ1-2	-	CSDKGVDGYTF	TGCAGTGATAAGGGGGTGGATGGCTACACCTTC
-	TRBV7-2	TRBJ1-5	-	CASSLAGHNQPQHF	TGTGCCAGCAGCTTGGCGGGGCACAATCAGCCCCAGCATTTT
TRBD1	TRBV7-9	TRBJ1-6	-	CASSRDRVNNSPLHF	TGTGCCAGCAGCCGGGACAGGGTCAATAATTCACCCCTCCACTTT
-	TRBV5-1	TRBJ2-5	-	CASSLFQESETQYF	TGCGCCAGCAGCTTGTTTCAGGAATCGGAGACCCAGTACTTC
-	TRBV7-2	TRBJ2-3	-	CASSLTAMPMDTQYF	TGTGCCAGCAGCCTGACAGCAATGCCAATGGATACGCAGTATTTT
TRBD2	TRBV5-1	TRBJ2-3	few	CASSAQGTSASDTQYF	TGCGCCAGCAGCGCCCAGGGGACTAGCGCCTCAGATACGCAGTATTTT
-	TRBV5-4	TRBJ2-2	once	CASSGSGTTGELFF	TGTGCCAGCAGCGGGTCAGGGACCACCGGGGAGCTGTTTTTT
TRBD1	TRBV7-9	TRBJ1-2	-	CASSWTGRMDGYTF	TGTGCCAGCAGCTGGACAGGGAGGATGGATGGCTACACCTTC
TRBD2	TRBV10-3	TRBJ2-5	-	CAISEIAGGGETQYF	TGTGCCATCAGTGAGATAGCGGGGGGGGGAGAGACCCAGTACTTC
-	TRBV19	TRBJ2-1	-	CASSILSRGNNEQFF	TGTGCCAGTAGTATACTAAGTCGAGGGAACAATGAGCAGTTCTTC
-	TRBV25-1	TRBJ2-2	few	CASSGRWAGELFF	TGTGCCAGCAGTGGCCGGTGGGCCGGGGAGCTGTTTTTT
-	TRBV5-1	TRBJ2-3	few	CASSLDRDTQYF	TGCGCCAGCAGCTTGGATCGAGATACGCAGTATTTT
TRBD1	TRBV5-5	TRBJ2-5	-	CASSPTGGTQETQYF	TGTGCCAGCAGCCCGACAGGGGGCACCCAAGAGACCCAGTACTTC
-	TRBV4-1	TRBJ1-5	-	CASSQGGFGGVDQPQHF	TGCGCCAGCAGCCAAGGAGGTTTTGGGGGCGTCGATCAGCCCCAGCATTTT
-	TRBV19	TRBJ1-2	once	CASSMARGEDYGYTF	TGTGCCAGTAGTATGGCCAGGGGTGAAGACTATGGCTACACCTTC
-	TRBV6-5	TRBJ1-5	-	CACNQVYSNQPQHF	TGTGCCTGCAACCAGGTATATAGCAATCAGCCCCAGCATTTT
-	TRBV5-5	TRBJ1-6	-	CASSLEGVGNSPLHF	TGTGCCAGCAGCTTGGAAGGGGTGGGTAATTCACCCCTCCACTTT
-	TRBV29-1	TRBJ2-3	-	CSVDSSSTDTQYF	TGCAGCGTTGACAGTTCTAGCACAGATACGCAGTATTTT
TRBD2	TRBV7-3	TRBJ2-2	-	CASSFQTGVGGGRPGELFF	TGTGCCAGCAGCTTCCAGACTGGAGTCGGGGGGGGACGACCCGGGGAGCTGTTTTTT
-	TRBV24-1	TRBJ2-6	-	CATSGSSGANVLTF	TGTGCCACCAGTGGCAGCTCTGGGGCCAACGTCCTGACTTTC
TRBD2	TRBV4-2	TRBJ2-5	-	CASSVTSGGETQYF	TGTGCCAGCAGCGTGACTAGCGGGGGAGAGACCCAGTACTTC
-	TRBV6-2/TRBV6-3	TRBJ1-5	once	CASSYLFNQPQHF	TGTGCCAGCAGTTACCTATTCAATCAGCCCCAGCATTTT
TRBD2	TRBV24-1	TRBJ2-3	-	CATSDLTSGGDDTQYF	TGTGCCACCAGTGATTTGACTAGCGGGGGGGATGATACGCAGTATTTT
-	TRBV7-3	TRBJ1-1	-	CASSLEQNTEAFF	TGTGCCAGCAGCTTAGAACAGAACACTGAAGCTTTCTTT
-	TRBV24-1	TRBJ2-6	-	CATSDLGSGANVLTF	TGTGCCACCAGTGATTTGGGCTCTGGGGCCAACGTCCTGACTTTC
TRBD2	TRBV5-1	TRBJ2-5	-	CASSPGRGGDEETQYF	TGCGCCAGCAGCCCGGGACGGGGGGGGGACGAAGAGACCCAGTACTTC
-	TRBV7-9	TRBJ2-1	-	CASSLGVGGLYNEQFF	TGTGCCAGCAGCTTAGGGGTGGGGGGCCTCTACAATGAGCAGTTCTTC